A single sample gave rise to the 10 T cell receptor beta chains below, sequenced in a study of CD8+CD57+ T cells in acquired aplastic anemia. TCR beta VDJ and CDR3 profiles were obtained from a genomic DNA template. MiXCR, applied by TCRdb to the reads, yields one record per CDR3 protein. The sample has approximately 160,000 distinct CDR3 sequences; about half are singletons. It was patients with CD8+CD57+ cell expansion by flow cytometry who were chosen for sequencing. The sequencing input was sorted CD4+, CD8+, or CD8+CD57+ T cells (not recorded which) from PBMCs. These receptors were obtained from a human donor with aplastic anemia.

This chain uses TRBV11-1 with TRBJ2-1; TRBD2 matches at 9 bases. Germline V gene lookup returns CDR1 SGHAT and CDR2 FQDESV (reference sequence). The CDR3 runs to 17 residues. The J segment lost 8 bases and the V segment lost 4 bases, leaving 15 bases of the junction unmatched. Written as DNA, the CDR3 is TGTGCCAGCAGCTCCGCCCCCCGCGGGGGGGCCAACTATGAGCAGTTCTTC. This encodes CASSSAPRGGANYEQFF. The full variable domain, with the rest looked up from reference TRBV11-1 and TRBJ2-1, is EAEVAQSPRYKITEKSQAVAFWCDPISGHATLYWYRQILGQGPELLVQFQDESVVDDSQLPKDRFSAERLKGVDSTLKIQPAELGDSAMYLCASSSAPRGGANYEQFFGPGTRLTVL.

The chain links TRBV25-1 to TRBJ1-1, with D possibly TRBD1 on 5 matching bases. The germline V gene has CDR1 MGHDK and CDR2 SYGVNS. The CDR3 contains 14 residues. V lost 7 bases and J 1 base, leaving 13 bases between the germline ends. The CDR3 loop is CASIEQGRNTEAFF. DNA of the CDR3: TGTGCCAGCATTGAGCAGGGACGGAACACTGAAGCTTTCTTT.

The V and J genes are TRBV12-3 or TRBV12-4 and TRBJ2-7, with 8 bases identical to TRBD1. Losses at the gene ends were 8 bases for V and 6 bases for J; bases not matched to a gene: 9. The CDR3 consists of 13 residues. The CDR3 DNA follows: TGTGCCAGCGGACCCGGGACAGGATCCGAGCAGTACTTC. Amino acids: CASGPGTGSEQYF.

This chain links TRBV7-9 with TRBJ2-7; 7 bases are a match to TRBD1. The germline V gene has CDR1 SEHNR and CDR2 FQNEAQ (reference sequence). The V segment lost 5 bases and the J segment 2 bases; nucleotides outside the gene matches: 6. This CDR3 comprises 14 residues. CDR3 DNA: TGTGCCAGCAGCCCCAGGGACAGCGCCTACGAGCAGTACTTC. Translated: CASSPRDSAYEQYF.

This clonotype was observed at least ten times. The V and J genes are TRBV10-3 and TRBJ1-2; a weak D match, TRBD1 (5 bases). Trimming stripped 0 bases from V and 5 bases from J, with 13 bases between. Germline loops: CDR1 ENHRY, CDR2 SYGVKD. The length of the CDR3 is 15 residues. CDR3 residues: CAISESVAGPYGYTF. The CDR3 bases are TGTGCCATCAGTGAGTCGGTGGCAGGGCCTTATGGCTACACCTTC.

The table lists this clonotype with many counts. The chain combines TRBV7-2 with TRBJ2-7; D not certain. Germline CDR1 is SGHTA and CDR2 is FQGNSA. There are 12 residues in the CDR3. V gave up 5 bases and J gave up 6 bases, with 11 bases separating them. For the CDR3, the DNA is TGTGCCAGCAGCCCCGGTTTGGGCGAGCAGTACTTC. Residues: CASSPGLGEQYF.

The chain has TRBV7-2 and TRBJ2-5; D is unclear. CDR1 is SGHTA and CDR2 is FQGNSA in the germline V gene. The CDR3 is 12 residues long. Trimming took 3 bases from V and 3 from J, leaving 5 bases between them. The CDR3 sequence is CASSLVKETQYF. The CDR3 coding sequence is TGTGCCAGCAGCTTGGTAAAAGAGACCCAGTACTTC.

The chain couples TRBV19 to TRBJ2-7; tentatively, D is TRBD1 (5 bases). The CDR3 contains 14 residues. Trimming shortened V by 7 bases and J by 7 bases, and 20 bases separated the two germline ends. CDR1 and CDR2 (germline): LNHDA, SQIVND (reference sequence). CDR3 loop: CASKWGANTGEQYF. Written as DNA, the CDR3 is TGTGCCAGTAAATGGGGCGCGAACACCGGGGAGCAGTACTTC.

This clonotype came up many times. The chain joins TRBV29-1 to TRBJ2-1, with D perhaps TRBD1 or TRBD2 (5 bases each). From germline, CDR1 is SQVTM and CDR2 ANQGSEA. Deletions cut 7 bases from V and 15 bases from J, with 25 bases between. There are 13 residues in the CDR3. The CDR3 region is CSAHRDVDHGVFF. Here the CDR3 DNA reads TGCAGCGCTCACCGGGACGTAGATCATGGAGTGTTCTTC.

V is TRBV24-1 and J is TRBJ2-1, with no clear D. In germline, CDR1 is KGHDR, CDR2 SFDVKD. Trimming took off 5 bases at V and 9 bases at J, with 10 bases between the two ends. The CDR3 spans 12 residues. CDR3 nucleotide sequence: TGTGCCACCAGTGCCTCCGAAAGTGAGCAGTTCTTC. Protein: CATSASESEQFF.